The source of this TCR beta chain is a study of blood T cells in healthy people across ages (dated by TCRdb to about 2015). With respect to the entire study: In model experiments, template switching captured about one uniquely barcoded TCR beta cDNA molecule for every two T cells. For two donors (one aged 18 to 30 and one aged 80 or older), the study analyzed two additional independent replicas of 1 million unique cDNA reads from the same blood draw. To track age-related changes in TCR beta repertoire diversity, the study relied on deep sequencing normalized with unique cDNA molecular identifiers. The donors were split into four age groups: young (average around 15 years), middle-aged (around 37), aged (roughly 60) and long-lived (approximately 80). Donors of different ages were randomly distributed across sequencing lanes to avoid experimental bias. Study-wide conclusions, independent of this receptor: The long-lived group showed more naive CD4+ T cells, fewer expanded clones and increased TCR diversity than the aged group, suggesting age selection. As age increased, observed TCR beta diversity per million T cells dropped in a roughly linear way, and a significant reduction was already evident by age around 41. Since profiling was done on bulk unsorted PBMCs, naive and antigen-experienced compartments could not be conclusively compared. Estimates of total diversity based on one million sequenced T cells were regarded as lower bounds and as underestimates. There was a strong correlation between observed TCR beta diversity and the percentage of naive T cells measured by flow cytometry. Because donor CMV infection status was unknown, age-related changes in expanded clonotypes were potentially confounded.

Preparation of the library involved 5' RACE. TCRdb names Illumina HiSeq 2500 as the instrument used. A second about 7 to 12 cycle PCR used a sample-barcoded 5' primer and a J-beta primer mix. A template-switch 5' adaptor carrying 12 random nucleotides introduced a unique molecular identifier onto each TCR beta cDNA molecule. Each sample yielded at least 2.5 million CDR3-containing paired-end reads. All of the RNA was converted into first-strand cDNA using the Mint cDNA synthesis kit, with a TRBC-specific oligonucleotide serving as the primer. After uracil-DNA glycosylase treatment, a first 18-cycle PCR used universal primers M1SS and BC2_uni_R on all cDNA. The study's processing was this. Each sample was normalized by randomly selecting 1 million high-quality reads, each carrying a distinct molecular identifier. Instead of being binned into consensus sequences, reads with shared molecular identifiers were discarded. MiTCR, run with a Q25 quality threshold and the strictest error-elimination algorithm, handled CDR3 identification, clonotype clustering and error correction. A nonparametric unseen species model using Euler transformation provided a lower-bound estimate of total TCR beta diversity. In-frame beta chains were kept once TCRdb had trimmed the public reads at Q25 with fastp and called clones with MiXCR. All rows with the same CDR3 protein become a single entry with the most common DNA and genes. For this entry, the V and J calls and clone size follow TCRdb and not the study's own pipeline. The table for this sample lists approximately 800,000 distinct CDR3 sequences; roughly 60% of them were counted only once. The top ten clonotypes cover over 20% of the sample.

The donors were 40 or so Caucasian individuals from Russia, aged roughly 6 to 90 years, who were systemically healthy. Each donor gave around 9.9 milliliters of peripheral blood, collected into EDTA-treated Vacutainer tubes. Ficoll-Paque density-gradient centrifugation was used to isolate PBMCs, with at least 6.5 million per sample. Total RNA, at least 6 micrograms per sample, was extracted from PBMCs with Trizol reagent. Naive CD45RAhigh/CD27high T cell percentages were measured by flow cytometry on a PBMC aliquot from every donor. The CDR3 numbers 16 residues from cysteine through phenylalanine. This entry keeps only the CDR3 DNA: 48 bases, framed from base 1. Clipping removes 4 bases from V and 0 bases from J, with 11 as the unmatched junction base count. Via the germline V gene (reference sequence), CDR1 is DFQATT and CDR2 SNEGSKA. Notes on this clonotype: Its binding antigen is unknown. Qualities for individual bases were not recorded, and no much larger clone is one base off.

Sequencing input: blood. The chain is made from TRBV20-1 and TRBJ1-1; TRBD1 matches 7 bases in the middle. This TCR was recovered from a man aged 30 to 39 in good health. The CDR3 here reads CSAMKGAILVNTEAFF. The DNA is as follows: TGCAGTGCTATGAAGGGGGCAATATTGGTGAACACTGAAGCTTTCTTT.